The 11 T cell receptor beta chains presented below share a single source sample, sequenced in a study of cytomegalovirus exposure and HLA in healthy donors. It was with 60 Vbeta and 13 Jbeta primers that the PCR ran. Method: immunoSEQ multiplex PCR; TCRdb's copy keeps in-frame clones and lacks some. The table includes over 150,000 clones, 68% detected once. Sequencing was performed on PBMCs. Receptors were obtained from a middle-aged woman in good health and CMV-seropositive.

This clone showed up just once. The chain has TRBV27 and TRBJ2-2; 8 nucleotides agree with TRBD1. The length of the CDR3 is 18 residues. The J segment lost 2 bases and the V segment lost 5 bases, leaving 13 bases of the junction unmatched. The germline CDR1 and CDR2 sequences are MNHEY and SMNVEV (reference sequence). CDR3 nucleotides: TGTGCCAGCAGTCCCCCGCAGGGGGCGTCTCTTAACACCGGGGAGCTGTTTTTT. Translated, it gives CASSPPQGASLNTGELFF.

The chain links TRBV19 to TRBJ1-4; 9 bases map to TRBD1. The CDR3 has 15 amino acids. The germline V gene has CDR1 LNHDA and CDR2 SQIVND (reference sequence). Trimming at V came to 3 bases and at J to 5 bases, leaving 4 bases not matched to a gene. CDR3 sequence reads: CASSMPGQGNEKLFF. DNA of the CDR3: TGTGCCAGTAGTATGCCGGGACAGGGCAATGAAAAACTGTTTTTT.

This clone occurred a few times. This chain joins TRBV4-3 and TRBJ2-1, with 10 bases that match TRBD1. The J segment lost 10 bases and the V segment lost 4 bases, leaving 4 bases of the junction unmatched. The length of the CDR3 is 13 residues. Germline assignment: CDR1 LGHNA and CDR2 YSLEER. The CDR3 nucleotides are TGCGCCAGCAGCCCGGCGGACAGGGGGGAGCAGTTCTTC. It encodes CASSPADRGEQFF.

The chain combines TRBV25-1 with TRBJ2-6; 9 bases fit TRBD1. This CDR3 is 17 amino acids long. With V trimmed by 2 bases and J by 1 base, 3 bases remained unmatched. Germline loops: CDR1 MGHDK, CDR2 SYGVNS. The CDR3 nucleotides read TGTGCCAGCAGTGAAAGGACAGGGGTTTCTGGGGCCAACGTCCTGACTTTC. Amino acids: CASSERTGVSGANVLTF.

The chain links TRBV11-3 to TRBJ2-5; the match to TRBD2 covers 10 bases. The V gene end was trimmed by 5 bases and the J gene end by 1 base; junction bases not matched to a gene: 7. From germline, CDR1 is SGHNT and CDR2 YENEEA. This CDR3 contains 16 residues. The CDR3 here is CASSAGLAGVQETQYF. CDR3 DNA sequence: TGTGCCAGCAGCGCCGGGCTAGCGGGAGTCCAAGAGACCCAGTACTTC.

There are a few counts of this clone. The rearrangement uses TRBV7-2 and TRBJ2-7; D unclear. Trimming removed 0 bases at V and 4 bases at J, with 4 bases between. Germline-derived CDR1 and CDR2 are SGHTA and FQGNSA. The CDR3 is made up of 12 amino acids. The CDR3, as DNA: TGTGCCAGCAGCTTAGCGAGATACGAGCAGTACTTC. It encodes CASSLARYEQYF.

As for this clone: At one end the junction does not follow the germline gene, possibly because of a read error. The CDR3 region has the DNA TGTGCCAGCACCGTACGGACCGGGGAGCTGTTTTTT. This gives the protein CASTVRTGELFF. The gene calls are TRBV9 and TRBJ2-2, with no clear D. Germline CDR1 is SGDLS and CDR2 is YYNGEE. There are 12 residues in the CDR3.

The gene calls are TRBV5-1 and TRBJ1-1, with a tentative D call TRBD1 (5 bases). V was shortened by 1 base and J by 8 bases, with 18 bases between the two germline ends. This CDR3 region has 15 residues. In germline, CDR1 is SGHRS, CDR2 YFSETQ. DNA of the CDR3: TGCGCCAGCAGCTTGTGGGCAGGAGCTAGGGGAGAAGCTTTCTTT. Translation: CASSLWAGARGEAFF.

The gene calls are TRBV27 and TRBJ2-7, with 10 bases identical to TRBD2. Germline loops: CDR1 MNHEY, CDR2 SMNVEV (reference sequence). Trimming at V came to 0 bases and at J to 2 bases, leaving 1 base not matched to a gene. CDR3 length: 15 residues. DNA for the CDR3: TGTGCCAGCAGTTTATCTACTAGCGGGGCCTACGAGCAGTACTTC. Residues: CASSLSTSGAYEQYF.

As DNA, the CDR3 is TGTGCCAGCAGCCCTCAAATGACAGCAAACTATGGCTACACCTTC. Translation: CASSPQMTANYGYTF. This chain links TRBV9 with TRBJ1-2; TRBD1 might be the D (5 bases). Per germline, CDR1 SGDLS and CDR2 YYNGEE. Trimming shortened V by 4 bases and J by 2 bases, and 15 bases separated the two germline ends. The length of the CDR3 is 15 residues.

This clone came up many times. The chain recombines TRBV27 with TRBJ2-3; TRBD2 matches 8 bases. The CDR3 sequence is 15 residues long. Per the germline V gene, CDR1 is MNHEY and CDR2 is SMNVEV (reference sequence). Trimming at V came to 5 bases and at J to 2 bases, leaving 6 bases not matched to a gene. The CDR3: CASSHTSGTTDTQYF. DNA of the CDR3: TGTGCCAGCAGTCATACTAGCGGAACCACAGATACGCAGTATTTT.